This entry lists 23 T cell receptor beta chains sequenced from one sample in a study of blood T cell repertoires in COVID-19. Using immunoSEQ multiplex PCR, the repertoire was profiled, and TCRdb retains in-frame clones only, with some absent. The data hold 410,000 or so clones, with about nine tenths observed a single time. Sequencing used peripheral blood. The receptors were gathered from a woman aged 25-40 years with active or convalescent COVID-19.

Notes on this clone: One junction end does not reproduce the germline sequence, and a read error may be involved. The chain is built from TRBV6-9 and TRBJ2-3; 10 bases agree with TRBD2. CDR1 MNHGY and CDR2 SVAAGI come from the germline V gene. The CDR3 totals 16 residues. As DNA, the CDR3 is TGTGCCGGCAGCCGATACACTAGCGGGGGCACAGATACGCAGTATTTT. This codes for CAGSRYTSGGTDTQYF.

J is TRBJ1-5 and V is TRBV27; 8 bases are shared with TRBD1. This CDR3 spans 15 amino acids. V lost 5 bases to trimming and J lost 4 bases; unmatched junction nucleotides: 7. Per germline, CDR1 MNHEY and CDR2 SMNVEV (reference sequence). CDR3 loop: CASSPGQALNQPQHF. CDR3 coding DNA: TGTGCCAGCAGTCCGGGACAGGCATTAAATCAGCCCCAGCATTTT.

The chain combines TRBV13 with TRBJ1-1; D not certain. Germline CDR1 is PRHDT and CDR2 is FYEKMQ (reference sequence). This CDR3 contains 13 residues. Deletions cut 6 bases from V and 2 bases from J, with 10 bases between. CDR3 in amino acids: CASSQWPNTEAFF. CDR3 coding DNA: TGTGCCAGCAGTCAATGGCCCAACACTGAAGCTTTCTTT.

The chain is built from TRBV5-1 and TRBJ2-2; 10 nucleotides match TRBD1. Germline V gene lookup returns CDR1 SGHRS and CDR2 YFSETQ. The CDR3 extends over 15 amino acids. With V trimmed by 3 bases and J by 5 bases, 4 bases remained unmatched. This chain's CDR3 is CASSWTGGGTGELFF. CDR3 DNA: TGCGCCAGCAGCTGGACAGGGGGAGGGACCGGGGAGCTGTTTTTT.

The rearrangement links TRBV4-2 to TRBJ1-2, with TRBD1 matching 8 bases. Trimming cost V 3 bases and J 2 bases; bases outside gene matches: 11. The CDR3 extends over 17 amino acids. Germline CDR1 and CDR2: LGHNA and YNFKEQ. CDR3 coding DNA: TGTGCCAGCAGCCAGGAAATACGGACAGGGATAAACTATGGCTACACCTTC. Its translation: CASSQEIRTGINYGYTF.

The chain couples TRBV6-5 to TRBJ1-4; 7 bases are a match to TRBD1. The CDR3 runs 15 residues. Trimming cost V 0 bases and J 4 bases; bases outside gene matches: 2. The germline V gene encodes CDR1 MNHEY and CDR2 SVGAGI. The CDR3 protein is CASSYSTGSNEKLFF. The CDR3 nucleotides are TGTGCCAGCAGTTACTCGACAGGGAGTAATGAAAAACTGTTTTTT.

This chain links TRBV13 with TRBJ2-4; maybe TRBD2 (5 bases). Germline loops: CDR1 PRHDT, CDR2 FYEKMQ (reference sequence). This CDR3 has 13 residues. Trimming removed 3 bases at V and 13 bases at J, with 16 bases between. The CDR3 coding sequence is TGTGCCAGCAGCTTCGGTCGACTAAACCGACAGTACTTC. It codes for CASSFGRLNRQYF. The whole variable domain, filled in from reference TRBV13 and TRBJ2-4, reads AAGVIQSPRHLIKEKRETATLKCYPIPRHDTVYWYQQGPGQDPQFLISFYEKMQSDKGSIPDRFSAQQFSDYHSELNMSSLELGDSALYFCASSFGRLNRQYFGAGTRLSVL.

Note on this clone: One junction end does not reproduce the germline sequence, and a read error may be involved. The chain has TRBV2 and TRBJ2-7; D possibly corresponds to TRBD1 (5 bases). This CDR3 region has 14 residues. Germline CDR1 reads SNHLY; CDR2 reads FYNNEI. As DNA, the CDR3 is TGTGCCTGCAGGTCGGACATCGTCTCCTACGAGCAGTACTTC. Translated, it gives CACRSDIVSYEQYF.

This sequence joins TRBV19 and TRBJ2-5; TRBD2 matches at 13 bases. The CDR3 runs to 15 residues. The trim removed 7 bases at V and 2 bases at J, leaving 4 bases unmatched. CDR1 and CDR2 from the germline V gene are LNHDA and SQIVND (reference sequence). CDR3: CASTGTSGAQETQYF. The CDR3 DNA reads TGTGCCAGTACCGGGACTAGCGGGGCTCAAGAGACCCAGTACTTC.

Here the CDR3 DNA reads TGTGCCAGCAGCTTATCTCCGTTCGGGACTAGCGGGAGTTCGTACGAGCAGTACTTC. This codes for CASSLSPFGTSGSSYEQYF. The chain combines TRBV7-9 with TRBJ2-7; 14 nucleotides line up with TRBD2. Per the germline V gene, CDR1 is SEHNR and CDR2 is FQNEAQ (reference sequence). V dropped 2 bases and J dropped 4; count of bases not matched to a gene: 13. The CDR3 is 19 residues long.

The chain combines TRBV27 with TRBJ1-4; D remains unclear. The CDR3 covers 15 residues. Per the germline V gene, CDR1 is MNHEY and CDR2 is SMNVEV (reference sequence). Trimming took off 4 bases at V and 7 bases at J, with 16 bases between the two ends. This chain's CDR3 is CASSYTAGLAEKLFF. Written as DNA, the CDR3 is TGTGCCAGCAGTTATACTGCGGGCCTCGCTGAAAAACTGTTTTTT.

This sequence joins TRBV29-1 and TRBJ2-7; maybe TRBD1 (8 bases). Looked up from germline, CDR1 is SQVTM and CDR2 is ANQGSEA. CDR3 size: 14 residues. V was clipped by 7 bases and J by 0 bases, with 16 bases between them. DNA for the CDR3: TGCAGCGCCGGGGGGACAGGCCCCTCCTACGAGCAGTACTTC. This sequence encodes CSAGGTGPSYEQYF.

V gene TRBV27 combines with J gene TRBJ2-2, with 8 bases identical to TRBD1. Trimming took 3 bases from V and 4 from J; bases not matched to a gene: 4. The CDR3 has 15 residues. Germline V gene lookup returns CDR1 MNHEY and CDR2 SMNVEV (reference sequence). The CDR3 coding sequence is TGTGCCAGCAGTTTCGGGACAGGCGGCACCGGGGAGCTGTTTTTT. It codes for CASSFGTGGTGELFF.

The rearrangement uses TRBV18 and TRBJ1-1, with a possible D match to TRBD1 (6 bases). Deletions cut 7 bases from V and 3 bases from J, with 9 bases between. The CDR3 length is 12 residues. Germline CDR1 is KGHSH and CDR2 is LQKENI. The CDR3 nucleotides are TGTGCCAGCTTACGGACAGACACTGAAGCTTTCTTT. Translating it yields CASLRTDTEAFF.

This clone was seen only once. The V call is TRBV19, the J call TRBJ2-7; no clear D gene. V was cut by 5 bases and J by 2 bases, with 13 bases left in between. Germline-derived CDR1 and CDR2 are LNHDA and SQIVND (reference sequence). CDR3 length equals 14 residues. The CDR3 DNA is TGTGCCAGTAGTTTGTCACAGTGGACCTACGAGCAGTACTTC. This gives the protein CASSLSQWTYEQYF. Drawing the rest from reference TRBV19 and TRBJ2-7, the complete variable domain is DGGITQSPKYLFRKEGQNVTLSCEQNLNHDAMYWYRQDPGQGLRLIYYSQIVNDFQKGDIAEGYSVSREKKESFPLTVTSAQKNPTAFYLCASSLSQWTYEQYFGPGTRLTVT.

The V gene is TRBV9, the J gene TRBJ2-5; 8 bases line up with TRBD2. Germline loops: CDR1 SGDLS, CDR2 YYNGEE. J gave up 5 bases and V 4 bases, and 25 bases lay outside the gene matches. The CDR3 is made up of 20 amino acids. CDR3 in DNA: TGTGCCAGCAGCCCCGACGACACCGGGACTAGGTCTTTTCGAATGGAGACCCAGTACTTC. This gives the protein CASSPDDTGTRSFRMETQYF.

V usage is TRBV3-1 (or the pseudogene TRBV3-2) and J usage is TRBJ2-7; 10 positions agree with TRBD1. V shed 3 bases, J shed 3 bases, and the junction held 8 bases outside the gene matches. Per the germline V gene, CDR1 is LGHDT and CDR2 is YNNKEL (reference sequence). The CDR3 contains 16 residues. The CDR3: CASSHAGTGAGYEQYF. CDR3 in DNA: TGTGCCAGCAGCCACGCCGGGACAGGGGCGGGCTACGAGCAGTACTTC.

The CDR3 region is CASSPRGQATNEKLFF. CDR3 coding DNA: TGTGCCAGTAGTCCGCGGGGACAGGCAACTAATGAAAAACTGTTTTTT. V gene TRBV19 combines with J gene TRBJ1-4, with TRBD1 matching 8 bases. The CDR3 has 16 amino acids. J gave up 0 bases and V 5 bases, and 5 bases lay outside the gene matches. Germline V gene lookup returns CDR1 LNHDA and CDR2 SQIVND (reference sequence). The complete variable domain, with remaining parts taken from reference TRBV19 and TRBJ1-4, reads DGGITQSPKYLFRKEGQNVTLSCEQNLNHDAMYWYRQDPGQGLRLIYYSQIVNDFQKGDIAEGYSVSREKKESFPLTVTSAQKNPTAFYLCASSPRGQATNEKLFFGSGTQLSVL.

The rearrangement uses TRBV5-1 and TRBJ2-1, with a tentative D call TRBD1 (5 bases). CDR1 is SGHRS, CDR2 YFSETQ, per germline. CDR3 length: 16 amino acids. V was shortened by 0 bases and J by 1 base, with 11 bases between the two germline ends. The CDR3 DNA is TGCGCCAGCAGCTTGGAGCCAGGGCGGTCCTACAATGAGCAGTTCTTC. This gives the protein CASSLEPGRSYNEQFF.

The chain carries TRBV12-5 and TRBJ2-1; D possibly corresponds to TRBD1 (5 bases). This CDR3 spans 14 amino acids. Germline V gives CDR1 LGHNT, CDR2 FRNRAP. V lost 0 bases, J lost 5 bases, and 8 bases lay in between. The CDR3, as DNA: TGTGCTAGTGGTTTGGTAGACAGCAACAATGAGCAGTTCTTC. It translates to CASGLVDSNNEQFF.

The chain joins TRBV29-1 to TRBJ1-2; D unclear. Germline CDR1 is SQVTM and CDR2 is ANQGSEA. V gave up 7 bases and J gave up 6 bases, with 18 bases separating them. This CDR3 region has 13 residues. CDR3 in DNA: TGCAGCGCCGAGGAGCCGGGGATGGATGGCTACACCTTC. It codes for CSAEEPGMDGYTF.

V gene TRBV18 combines with J gene TRBJ2-1, with 7 bases fitting TRBD1. From germline, CDR1 is KGHSH and CDR2 LQKENI. This CDR3 comprises 14 residues. The V and J ends lost 5 bases and 2 bases, in that order; junction bases with no gene match: 3. CDR3 loop: CASSSGQTYNEQFF. DNA for the CDR3: TGTGCCAGCTCATCGGGACAGACCTACAATGAGCAGTTCTTC.

The chain links TRBV29-1 to TRBJ2-1; 7 nucleotides agree with TRBD1. Trimming at V came to 8 bases and at J to 3 bases, leaving 7 bases not matched to a gene. The CDR3 contains 13 residues. CDR1 SQVTM and CDR2 ANQGSEA come from the germline V gene. The chain's CDR3 is CSFQGTDYNEQFF. CDR3 DNA: TGCAGCTTTCAAGGGACAGACTACAATGAGCAGTTCTTC.